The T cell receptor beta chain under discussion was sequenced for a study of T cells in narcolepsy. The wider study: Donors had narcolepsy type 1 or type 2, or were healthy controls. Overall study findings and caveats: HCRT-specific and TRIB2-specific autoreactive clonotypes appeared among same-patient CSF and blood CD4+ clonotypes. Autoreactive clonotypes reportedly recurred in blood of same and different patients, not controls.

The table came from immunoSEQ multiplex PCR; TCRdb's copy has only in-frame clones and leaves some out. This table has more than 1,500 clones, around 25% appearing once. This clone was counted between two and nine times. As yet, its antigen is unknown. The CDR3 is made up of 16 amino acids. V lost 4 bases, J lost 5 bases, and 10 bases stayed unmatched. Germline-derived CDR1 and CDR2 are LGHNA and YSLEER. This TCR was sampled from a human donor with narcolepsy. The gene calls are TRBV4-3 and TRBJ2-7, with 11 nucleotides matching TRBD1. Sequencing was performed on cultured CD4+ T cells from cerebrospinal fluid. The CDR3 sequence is CASSRRGQGAFHEQYF. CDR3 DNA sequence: TGCGCCAGCAGCCGTAGAGGACAGGGGGCGTTCCACGAGCAGTACTTC.